What follows are 23 T cell receptor beta chains derived from one specimen sequenced in a study of T cell clones after liver transplantation. TCRdb keeps only in-frame clones here, not all; method: immunoSEQ multiplex PCR. The repertoire includes around 110,000 clones, around nine tenths of them detected once, and 0.75% to 0.85% sits in the top ten. The sample here was CD4+ T cells from blood, taken 12 months after liver transplant. The receptors were gathered from a human patient who received a liver transplant. Part of the T cell pool may stem from the graft donor.

The CDR3 nucleotides read TGTGCCAGCAGCTCTAACCCCCTTGTCGGTACGCAGTATTTT. Translating it yields CASSSNPLVGTQYF. This rearrangement joins TRBV14 to TRBJ2-3; D is ambiguous. CDR1 and CDR2 from the germline V gene are SGHDN and FVKESK. Trimming removed 5 bases from V and 8 bases from J, with 17 bases in between. The CDR3 is 14 residues long.

The chain employs TRBV2 and TRBJ2-7; unclear D gene. CDR1 and CDR2 from the germline V gene are SNHLY and FYNNEI. The length of the CDR3 is 12 residues. V was clipped by 7 bases and J by 2 bases, with 9 bases between them. CDR3 protein: CASIGQPYEQYF. DNA for the CDR3: TGTGCCAGCATCGGCCAGCCCTACGAGCAGTACTTC.

The rearrangement uses TRBV7-6 and TRBJ2-6; D gene uncertain. This CDR3 is 15 amino acids long. CDR1 is SGHVS, CDR2 FNYEAQ, per germline. V gave up 1 base and J gave up 0 bases, with 4 bases separating them. CDR3 sequence reads: CASSLGNSGANVLTF. CDR3 in DNA: TGTGCCAGCAGCTTAGGGAACTCTGGGGCCAACGTCCTGACTTTC.

A remark on this clone: At one of its ends the junction is not consistent with the germline gene, which may arise from a read error. The rearrangement uses TRBV7-8 and TRBJ2-7; possibly TRBD2 for D (6 bases). The CDR3 runs to 14 residues. The V gene's germline CDR1 is SGHVS and CDR2 FQNEAQ. CDR3 in amino acids: CASSLVGLGYGQYF. The CDR3, as DNA: TGTGCCAGCAGCTTAGTGGGACTCGGGTACGGGCAGTACTTC.

The chain employs TRBV11-2 and TRBJ2-5; TRBD1 matches 8 bases. With V trimmed by 3 bases and J by 5 bases, 11 bases remained unmatched. Germline V lookup: CDR1 SGHAT, CDR2 FQNNGV. This CDR3 region has 16 residues. This CDR3 is CASSLGSGGRYETQYF. The CDR3 region has the DNA TGTGCCAGCAGCTTGGGATCAGGGGGCAGGTACGAGACCCAGTACTTC.

The V gene is TRBV11-3, the J gene TRBJ2-5; 8 bases fit TRBD1. CDR1 is SGHNT and CDR2 is YENEEA in the germline V gene. CDR3 size: 14 residues. V dropped 3 bases and J dropped 3; count of bases not matched to a gene: 3. In DNA, the CDR3 is TGTGCCAGCAGCTTCAGGGGGCCCAAAGAGACCCAGTACTTC. Amino acids: CASSFRGPKETQYF.

V gene TRBV2 combines with J gene TRBJ1-2; 8 bases match TRBD1. The CDR3 has 14 amino acids. Germline CDR1 SNHLY, CDR2 FYNNEI. Germline trimming cut 6 bases from V and 1 base from J; bases unmatched to any gene: 4. CDR3 nucleotide sequence: TGTGCCAGCAGGTTCGGACAGGGTAACTATGGCTACACCTTC. Translation: CASRFGQGNYGYTF.

This clone was picked up one time. The rearrangement uses TRBV2 and TRBJ1-1, with a possible D match to TRBD1 (6 bases). Trimming cost V 10 bases and J 1 base, with 13 bases left between them. Germline lookup yields CDR1 SNHLY and CDR2 FYNNEI. The CDR3 runs to 13 residues. In DNA form, the CDR3 reads TGTGCCATTCTGGGACAACCGAACACTGAAGCTTTCTTT. This encodes CAILGQPNTEAFF.

This clone was detected once. The genes are TRBV19 and TRBJ1-2; D may be TRBD1 (6 bases). Germline-derived CDR1 and CDR2 are LNHDA and SQIVND (reference sequence). The CDR3 covers 15 residues. The V and J ends lost 4 bases and 6 bases respectively, with 18 bases between them. The CDR3: CASSRLQGVPDGYTF. For the CDR3, the DNA is TGTGCCAGTAGTAGATTACAGGGAGTCCCAGATGGCTACACCTTC.

J is TRBJ1-1 and V is TRBV30; D is ambiguous. The V gene's germline CDR1 is GTSNPN and CDR2 SVGIG (reference sequence). The CDR3 contains 13 residues. Trimming took off 4 bases at V and 1 base at J, with 10 bases between the two ends. The CDR3 region has the DNA TGTGCCTGGACCGACTCTAGGAACACTGAAGCTTTCTTT. Translation gives CAWTDSRNTEAFF.

CDR3 nucleotides: TGTGCCAGCAGTTCCGGGACAGGGTTTGGAGGCTACACCTTC. It encodes CASSSGTGFGGYTF. The rearrangement joins TRBV28 to TRBJ1-2; 9 bases fit TRBD1. The CDR3 is 14 residues long. J gave up 8 bases and V 4 bases, and 8 bases lay outside the gene matches. Germline values: CDR1 MDHEN, CDR2 SYDVKM.

The gene calls are TRBV6-1 and TRBJ1-2; 9 nucleotides agree with TRBD1. The J segment lost 8 bases and the V segment lost 4 bases, leaving 11 bases of the junction unmatched. Germline CDR1 and CDR2: MNHNS and SASEGT. This CDR3 has 15 residues. The CDR3 nucleotides read TGTGCCAGCAGTGGGGGGACAGGGTTTCGAGAAGGCTACACCTTC. It encodes CASSGGTGFREGYTF.

J is TRBJ1-5 and V is TRBV9, with D perhaps matching TRBD1 (5 bases). The CDR3 covers 15 residues. Trimming took off 0 bases at V and 4 bases at J, with 11 bases between the two ends. Germline values: CDR1 SGDLS, CDR2 YYNGEE. The CDR3 DNA reads as TGTGCCAGCAGCGTAGTAGGGGAGGTGAATCAGCCCCAGCATTTT. As protein: CASSVVGEVNQPQHF. The full variable domain, in which reference TRBV9 and TRBJ1-5 provide the parts outside the CDR3, is DSGVTQTPKHLITATGQRVTLRCSPRSGDLSVYWYQQSLDQGLQFLIQYYNGEERAKGNILERFSAQQFPDLHSELNLSSLELGDSALYFCASSVVGEVNQPQHFGDGTRLSIL.

This clone has just one count. The chain is built from TRBV9 and TRBJ1-1, with D uncertain. The CDR3 length is 17 residues. Germline V gene sequence: CDR1 SGDLS, CDR2 YYNGEE. Trimming pared 3 bases from V and 1 base from J, leaving 19 bases between. The CDR3 is CASSAAGSRSWNTEAFF. The CDR3 DNA reads TGTGCCAGCAGCGCGGCGGGGTCTCGGAGTTGGAACACTGAAGCTTTCTTT.

This clone is termed medium-sized. This chain connects TRBV28 to TRBJ2-7, with TRBD2 matching 9 bases. The CDR3 is 14 residues long. In germline, CDR1 is MDHEN, CDR2 SYDVKM. With V trimmed by 8 bases and J by 0 bases, 5 bases remained unmatched. CDR3 coding DNA: TGTGCCAGCGGTAGCGGGAGCACCTCCTACGAGCAGTACTTC. This gives the protein CASGSGSTSYEQYF.

Notes on this clone: As the CDR3 is not closed by the conserved phenylalanine or tryptophan, this likely results from a read error. It is unclear where the CDR3 begins or ends on the DNA, so no DNA is shown, and the CDR3 is as TCRdb lists it. The V and J genes are TRBV21-1 and TRBJ2-7; the table's D call, TRBD1, was not checked against the DNA. TRBV21-1 is deemed a pseudogene. The CDR3 contains 11 residues when both ends are counted. Here the CDR3 reads CASSKLGTGVL.

This rearrangement joins TRBV4-2 to TRBJ1-1; D might be TRBD1 (5 bases). Germline assignment: CDR1 LGHNA and CDR2 YNFKEQ. Trimming stripped 0 bases from V and 11 bases from J, with 19 bases between. The CDR3 is made up of 15 amino acids. CDR3 sequence (DNA): TGTGCCAGCAGCCAAGATGTAGGGATCCCTGGGGGGGCTTTCTTT. Translated: CASSQDVGIPGGAFF.

The chain joins TRBV28 to TRBJ2-4; D is unresolved. CDR1 is MDHEN and CDR2 is SYDVKM in the germline V gene. V was clipped by 2 bases and J by 1 base, with 0 bases between them. The CDR3 contains 12 residues. The DNA for the CDR3 is TGTGCCAGCAGTTTAGCCAAAAACATTCAGTACTTC. It encodes CASSLAKNIQYF.

CDR3 sequence: CASSVEISSNEQYF. CDR3 coding DNA: TGTGCCAGCAGCGTAGAAATTAGCTCAAACGAGCAGTACTTC. The chain carries TRBV9 and TRBJ2-7, with D unclear. The CDR3 is 14 residues long. The V and J ends lost 0 bases and 5 bases respectively, with 12 bases between them. The V gene's germline CDR1 is SGDLS and CDR2 YYNGEE.

The chain joins TRBV5-8 to TRBJ2-7, with 7 bases fitting TRBD1. CDR1 and CDR2 from the germline V gene are SGHTS and YDEGEE. With V trimmed by 5 bases and J by 3 bases, 5 bases remained unmatched. This CDR3 comprises 13 residues. The CDR3 here is CASRQWDSYEQYF. The DNA for the CDR3 is TGTGCCAGCAGACAGTGGGACAGCTACGAGCAGTACTTC.

The chain combines TRBV10-3 with TRBJ2-1, with D maybe TRBD2 (6 bases). The germline V gene has CDR1 ENHRY and CDR2 SYGVKD. This CDR3 region has 13 residues. Trimming cost V 5 bases and J 3 bases, with 8 bases left between them. CDR3 sequence: CAISSEGYNEQFF. The CDR3 bases are TGTGCCATCAGTTCGGAGGGCTACAATGAGCAGTTCTTC.

This sequence joins TRBV7-5 and TRBJ2-7. TRBV7-5 is a recognized pseudogene. CDR3 size: 14 residues. CDR3 residues: CARSLVRGLDEQYF. The CDR3 region has the DNA TGTGCCAGAAGCTTAGTCCGGGGCCTGGACGAGCAGTACTTC.

This rearrangement joins TRBV28 to TRBJ1-5, with 9 positions matching TRBD1. CDR3 size: 15 residues. CDR1 MDHEN and CDR2 SYDVKM come from the germline V gene. Trimming removed 4 bases from V and 7 bases from J; junction bases left unmatched: 8. The CDR3: CASSSPGQGPQPQHF. CDR3 sequence (DNA): TGTGCCAGCAGTTCCCCGGGACAGGGACCACAGCCCCAGCATTTT.